One sample yielded the 20 T cell receptor beta chains listed below, sequenced in a study of control samples from healthy donors and cancer patients. Only in-frame clones appear in the TCRdb table, and some are missing; sequencing was by immunoSEQ multiplex PCR. The table includes 100,000 to 150,000 clones, more than 70% detected once. Sequencing used blood. Every receptor here comes from a man aged 55-75 years in good health.

The chain recombines TRBV29-1 with TRBJ2-1, with 9 bases fitting TRBD2. The CDR3 spans 16 residues. Trimming took 1 base from V and 10 from J; bases not matched to a gene: 14. From germline, CDR1 is SQVTM and CDR2 ANQGSEA. The CDR3 DNA reads TGCAGCGTTGAAGGCCTCTCCCGACTAGCGGTCGGGGAGCAGTTCTTC. This translates into CSVEGLSRLAVGEQFF.

The chain links TRBV20-1 to TRBJ1-1; D ambiguous. The CDR3 has 10 amino acids. CDR1 and CDR2 from the germline V gene are DFQATT and SNEGSKA (reference sequence). V was clipped by 0 bases and J by 11 bases, with 7 bases between them. The CDR3 DNA sequence: TGCAGTGCTAGAGATTTAGTTGCTTTCTTT. It is translated as CSARDLVAFF.

The gene calls are TRBV30 and TRBJ1-4, with a weak D call TRBD1 (5 bases). V lost 0 bases and J lost 7, with 12 bases in between. In germline, CDR1 is GTSNPN, CDR2 SVGIG (reference sequence). CDR3 length: 14 residues. CDR3 amino acids: CAWSVGGASEKLFF. As DNA, the CDR3 is TGTGCCTGGAGTGTAGGAGGGGCGAGTGAAAAACTGTTTTTT.

The chain employs TRBV6-5 and TRBJ1-4, with D possibly matching TRBD1 (5 bases). This CDR3 has 14 amino acids. With 4 bases removed from V and 8 bases from J, the gap between germline ends came to 14 bases. Germline CDR1 and CDR2: MNHEY and SVGAGI. In nucleotides, the CDR3 is TGTGCCAGCAGTTTCCAGGGAGGGTCGGAAAAACTGTTTTTT. It translates to CASSFQGGSEKLFF.

This clone has only one observation. The chain employs TRBV10-3 and TRBJ1-1; weak D call: TRBD1 (5 bases). CDR3 size: 15 residues. Trimming removed 2 bases at V and 1 base at J, with 11 bases between. Per germline, CDR1 ENHRY and CDR2 SYGVKD. This CDR3 is CAISEGLGQNTEAFF. CDR3 sequence (DNA): TGTGCCATCAGTGAGGGGCTGGGGCAGAACACTGAAGCTTTCTTT.

The chain uses TRBV6-4 and TRBJ2-2; weak D call: TRBD2 (6 bases). Trimming took off 6 bases at V and 5 bases at J, with 10 bases between the two ends. Germline-derived CDR1 and CDR2 are MRHNA and SNTAGT. CDR3 size: 13 residues. CDR3 in amino acids: CASSLLATGELFF. The CDR3 DNA reads as TGTGCCAGCAGCCTACTAGCTACCGGGGAGCTGTTTTTT.

As for this clone: Within the sample, other DNA sequences also encode this same CDR3. The chain links TRBV9 to TRBJ1-1; D is unresolved. CDR1 and CDR2 (germline): SGDLS, YYNGEE. The V gene lost 0 bases and the J gene lost 0 bases, with 6 bases spanning the gap. The CDR3 has 14 residues. CDR3: CASSVVGMNTEAFF. The CDR3 DNA is TGTGCCAGCAGCGTAGTGGGGATGAACACTGAAGCTTTCTTT.

This sequence joins TRBV9 and TRBJ1-6, with D uncertain. V was clipped by 2 bases and J by 6 bases, with 12 bases between them. In germline, CDR1 is SGDLS, CDR2 YYNGEE. The CDR3 contains 15 residues. In nucleotides, the CDR3 is TGTGCCAGCAGCGTTGAGGTCCTTTCTAATTCACCCCTCCACTTT. It encodes CASSVEVLSNSPLHF.

The J gene is TRBJ1-5, the V gene TRBV28, with TRBD1 as a possible D gene (6 bases). Germline CDR1 MDHEN, CDR2 SYDVKM. V was trimmed by 7 bases and J by 6 bases, leaving 25 bases between them. The CDR3 has 17 amino acids. CDR3 sequence reads: CASTLITGRGGSQPQHF. For the CDR3, the DNA is TGTGCCAGCACCCTAATTACAGGGAGGGGAGGTAGTCAGCCCCAGCATTTT.

This clone appeared a few times. The V gene is TRBV5-1, the J gene TRBJ1-1; D is undetermined. This CDR3 has 12 residues. V lost 3 bases to trimming and J lost 5 bases, with 8 bases between them. CDR1 is SGHRS, CDR2 YFSETQ, per germline. The CDR3 loop is CASSSGPTEAFF. CDR3 nucleotides: TGCGCCAGCAGCTCGGGTCCAACTGAAGCTTTCTTT.

The chain combines TRBV6-5 with TRBJ2-2; no definite D call. V lost 6 bases, J lost 1 base, and 6 bases lay in between. The germline CDR1 and CDR2 sequences are MNHEY and SVGAGI. This CDR3 spans 13 amino acids. The CDR3 region is CASRAQNTGELFF. CDR3 DNA: TGTGCCAGCAGGGCGCAGAACACCGGGGAGCTGTTTTTT.

The genes are TRBV19 and TRBJ1-2; D might be TRBD1 (6 bases). CDR1 and CDR2 (germline): LNHDA, SQIVND (reference sequence). The ends were cut back, 6 bases at V and 2 bases at J, with 16 bases in the middle. This CDR3 comprises 15 residues. CDR3 in DNA: TGTGCCAGTAGAACCCACAGGGACCTGAACTATGGCTACACCTTC. As protein: CASRTHRDLNYGYTF.

This rearrangement joins TRBV6-6 to TRBJ1-5, with D maybe TRBD1 (5 bases). The CDR3 extends over 16 amino acids. CDR1 MNHNY and CDR2 SVGAGI come from the germline V gene (reference sequence). V was shortened by 0 bases and J by 0 bases, with 9 bases between the two germline ends. The CDR3 region has the DNA TGTGCCAGCAGTTACTCCGCGGGGGTTAGCAATCAGCCCCAGCATTTT. This translates into CASSYSAGVSNQPQHF.

The rearrangement links TRBV28 to TRBJ1-6; 7 bases align to TRBD1. The CDR3 runs 15 residues. Germline V lookup: CDR1 MDHEN, CDR2 SYDVKM. With V trimmed by 6 bases and J by 9 bases, 11 bases remained unmatched. CDR3 protein: CASSPQGFSLSPLHF. The CDR3 coding sequence is TGTGCCAGCAGCCCACAGGGGTTTTCCCTTTCACCCCTCCACTTT.

The J gene is TRBJ1-2, the V gene TRBV18, with 7 bases identical to TRBD1. Trimming took 3 bases from V and 4 from J; bases not matched to a gene: 5. There are 14 residues in the CDR3. Germline V gene sequence: CDR1 KGHSH, CDR2 LQKENI. The DNA of the CDR3 is TGTGCCAGCTCACCCGACAGGGCCGTCTATGGCTACACCTTC. Its protein product is CASSPDRAVYGYTF.

The genes are TRBV2 and TRBJ2-2; D is perhaps TRBD1 (7 bases). The CDR3 sequence is 13 residues long. V shed 8 bases and J shed 7 bases, with 14 bases lying between them. Germline V lookup: CDR1 SNHLY, CDR2 FYNNEI. CDR3 sequence: CASGGGFIGELFF. The CDR3 region has the DNA TGTGCCAGCGGAGGGGGCTTTATCGGGGAGCTGTTTTTT.

The rearrangement links TRBV28 to TRBJ2-5; possibly TRBD1 for D (6 bases). Germline CDR1 is MDHEN and CDR2 is SYDVKM. The CDR3 totals 17 residues. Trimming stripped 6 bases from V and 5 bases from J, with 25 bases between. The chain's CDR3 is CASRPRRTGSSNETQYF. The CDR3 coding sequence is TGTGCCAGCAGACCCCGGCGAACAGGGAGTTCGAACGAGACCCAGTACTTC.

The chain joins TRBV9 to TRBJ2-2, with 7 bases identical to TRBD2. In germline, CDR1 is SGDLS, CDR2 YYNGEE. V shed 1 base, J shed 5 bases, and the junction held 8 bases outside the gene matches. The CDR3 has 16 amino acids. In DNA, the CDR3 is TGTGCCAGCAGCGTAACGGGGGGAGTGGGGACCGGGGAGCTGTTTTTT. This encodes CASSVTGGVGTGELFF.

This clone was seen just once. The chain is built from TRBV18 and TRBJ2-3; no clear D gene. The CDR3 length is 14 residues. Trimming took 6 bases from V and 1 from J, leaving 11 bases between them. Germline V lookup: CDR1 KGHSH, CDR2 LQKENI. CDR3 sequence: CASSPAGRTDTQYF. The CDR3 nucleotides are TGTGCCAGCTCCCCGGCAGGCCGCACAGATACGCAGTATTTT.

The rearrangement uses TRBV30 and TRBJ2-3; perhaps D is TRBD1 or TRBD2 (5 bases each). The CDR3 has 15 residues. The V and J ends lost 2 bases and 3 bases respectively, with 15 bases between them. Germline lookup yields CDR1 GTSNPN and CDR2 SVGIG (reference sequence). The CDR3 sequence is CAWSLWGSGTDTQYF. The CDR3 nucleotides are TGTGCCTGGAGTCTGTGGGGGTCAGGGACAGATACGCAGTATTTT.